This entry lists 20 T cell receptor beta chains sequenced from one sample in a study of metastatic and nonmetastatic thyroid tumors. Using MiXCR, TCRdb reanalyzed the PCR reads. The repertoire includes 55,000 or so clones, about a sixth of them detected once, and approximately 3.1% sits in the top ten. Thyroid surgery had not been preceded by any treatment in any patient. Specimen: blood. The receptors derive from a female donor with papillary thyroid cancer or a benign thyroid nodule (not recorded which). Some clones in this sample may be carry-over from other donors' samples.

This clone was observed at least ten times. The genes are TRBV5-1 and TRBJ1-1; D not certain. The CDR3 loop spans 14 amino acids. Between the trimmed V and J ends, which lost 5 bases and 1 base, there was a span of 12 bases. CDR1 SGHRS and CDR2 YFSETQ come from the germline V gene. The CDR3 coding sequence is TGCGCCAGCAGTCACCCAGGAACGAACACTGAAGCTTTCTTT. Its protein is CASSHPGTNTEAFF.

Concerning this clone itself: This may be a read error, as it is one base from a much larger clone. V usage is TRBV11-1 and J usage is TRBJ2-3, with a possible D match to TRBD1 (6 bases). Germline V lookup: CDR1 SGHAT, CDR2 FQDESV (reference sequence). CDR3 length: 17 amino acids. The DNA of the CDR3 is TGTGCCAGCAGCAGGTTTGGGACACCGTTTGGCACATATACGCAGTATTTT. Its protein product is CASSRFGTPFGTYTQYF.

This clone was counted ten times or more. The chain is built from TRBV2 and TRBJ1-5; no firm D call. V gave up 11 bases and J gave up 4 bases, with 12 bases separating them. CDR3 length equals 12 residues. Germline CDR1 SNHLY, CDR2 FYNNEI. The CDR3 protein is CAGRAPNQPQHF. The CDR3, as DNA: TGTGCCGGCCGGGCCCCTAATCAGCCCCAGCATTTT.

This clone showed up many times. This may come from a read error, since a much larger clone is one base off. The J gene is TRBJ2-1, the V gene TRBV28; TRBD2 is a possible D gene (6 bases). Germline CDR1 reads MDHEN; CDR2 reads SYDVKM. The length of the CDR3 is 14 residues. The ends were cut back, 6 bases at V and 10 bases at J, with 19 bases in the middle. For the CDR3, the DNA is TGTGCCAGCAGGGGACTCAAGGCCTGTCCCGAGCAGTTCTTC. Amino acid sequence: CASRGLKACPEQFF.

Points on this clone: One junction end disagrees with the germline gene, perhaps due to a read error. V is TRBV28 and J is TRBJ1-3; possible D gene TRBD1, 6 bases. From germline, CDR1 is MDHEN and CDR2 SYDVKM. This CDR3 is 15 amino acids long. CDR3 nucleotides: TGTTCCAGCAGTTTAGGACAGTGGGTTGGAAACACCATATATTTT. Its translation: CSSSLGQWVGNTIYF.

The rearrangement uses TRBV3-1 and TRBJ2-5; 14 bases are shared with TRBD2. Trimming at V came to 0 bases and at J to 2 bases, leaving 14 bases not matched to a gene. Germline loops: CDR1 LGHDT, CDR2 YNNKEL (reference sequence). The CDR3 consists of 21 residues. The chain's CDR3 is CASSQEWFWGLAGAGQETQYF. The CDR3 DNA sequence: TGTGCCAGCAGCCAAGAATGGTTTTGGGGACTAGCGGGAGCGGGGCAAGAGACCCAGTACTTC.

About this clone: A much larger clone differs by one base, so this may be a read error. The chain couples TRBV12-3 or TRBV12-4 to TRBJ2-1; 9 positions agree with TRBD2. Germline trimming cut 2 bases from V and 14 bases from J; bases unmatched to any gene: 10. This CDR3 region has 14 residues. CDR3 region: CASSLKTSGWVKFF. The CDR3 DNA sequence: TGTGCCAGCAGTTTAAAAACTAGCGGGTGGGTGAAGTTCTTC.

This clone was recorded at least ten times. The V gene is TRBV29-1, the J gene TRBJ2-2; possible D gene TRBD1, 5 bases. This CDR3 has 13 residues. Trimming removed 4 bases from V and 2 bases from J, with 8 bases in between. From germline, CDR1 is SQVTM and CDR2 ANQGSEA. The CDR3 DNA sequence: TGCAGCGTTGGACAGATAAACACCGGGGAGCTGTTTTTT. Its protein product is CSVGQINTGELFF.

This clone was found a few times. The junction shows a germline mismatch at one end, possibly a read error. The chain is built from TRBV28 and TRBJ1-1; D gene ambiguous. CDR1 MDHEN and CDR2 SYDVKM come from the germline V gene. The CDR3 runs 13 residues. The CDR3 DNA reads TGTGCCAGCAGTGGACTCCGGAACACTGAAGCATTCTTT. This sequence encodes CASSGLRNTEAFF.

This clone occurred many times. The V and J genes are TRBV28 and TRBJ1-2; the match to TRBD1 covers 11 bases. CDR3 length: 14 residues. Germline CDR1 and CDR2: MDHEN and SYDVKM. V lost 6 bases to trimming and J lost 3 bases; unmatched junction nucleotides: 3. The CDR3 nucleotides read TGTGCCAGCAGGTGGGACAGGGGGGACTATGGCTACACCTTC. Translation: CASRWDRGDYGYTF.

The sample holds many counts of this clone. CDR3 in amino acids: CASSMTVTPGGYTF. CDR3 sequence (DNA): TGTGCCAGTAGTATGACAGTTACCCCAGGGGGCTACACCTTC. The chain employs TRBV19 and TRBJ1-2, with D possibly matching TRBD1 (5 bases). The CDR3 loop spans 14 amino acids. Germline CDR1 and CDR2: LNHDA and SQIVND (reference sequence). Trimming took 3 bases from V and 8 from J, leaving 16 bases between them.

In its sample, this clone is medium-sized. J is TRBJ2-1 and V is TRBV30; 9 bases fit TRBD2. Germline V gene lookup returns CDR1 GTSNPN and CDR2 SVGIG (reference sequence). The CDR3 runs 14 residues. Trimming cost V 3 bases and J 7 bases; bases outside gene matches: 7. The CDR3 region is CAWSTKREVNEQFF. In nucleotides, the CDR3 is TGTGCCTGGAGCACAAAGCGGGAGGTGAATGAGCAGTTCTTC.

The V and J genes are TRBV20-1 and TRBJ2-1; no reliable D call. The length of the CDR3 is 15 residues. V lost 0 bases to trimming and J lost 8 bases, with 17 bases between them. The V gene's germline CDR1 is DFQATT and CDR2 SNEGSKA (reference sequence). As DNA, the CDR3 is TGCAGTGCTAGAGATCCTTCACCCCTTGTGCATGAGCAGTTCTTC. Its translation: CSARDPSPLVHEQFF.

Note on this clone: This may be a read error, as it is one base from a much larger clone. The chain links TRBV19 to TRBJ2-2; possible D gene TRBD1, 6 bases. With 11 bases removed from V and 3 bases from J, the gap between germline ends came to 19 bases. This CDR3 region has 15 residues. CDR1 and CDR2 from the germline V gene are LNHDA and SQIVND (reference sequence). CDR3 in amino acids: CASEWCRGYTGELFF. CDR3 DNA sequence: TGTGCCTCCGAATGGTGCAGGGGATACACCGGGGAGCTGTTTTTT.

In this sample, this clone turned up many times. This chain uses TRBV27 with TRBJ2-1; possible D gene TRBD2, 6 bases. This CDR3 contains 14 residues. Trimming removed 8 bases at V and 8 bases at J, with 19 bases between. CDR1 is MNHEY, CDR2 SMNVEV, per germline (reference sequence). The CDR3 DNA follows: TGTGCCAGCCACCCTGCGGGAAAAGGTCATGAGCAGTTCTTC. This codes for CASHPAGKGHEQFF.

This clone was observed many times. The chain couples TRBV7-8 to TRBJ2-2; TRBD2 is a possible D gene (6 bases). Looked up from germline, CDR1 is SGHVS and CDR2 is FQNEAQ. The CDR3 contains 17 residues. Trimming took 5 bases from V and 0 from J, leaving 16 bases between them. The CDR3 coding sequence is TGTGCCAGCAGCCAGTACGGGGCGGGATCGAACACCGGGGAGCTGTTTTTT. Its protein is CASSQYGAGSNTGELFF.

The genes are TRBV6-1 and TRBJ2-4; 12 positions match TRBD2. This CDR3 comprises 16 residues. V was pared by 5 bases and J by 7 bases, with 9 bases of the junction left unmatched. Germline lookup yields CDR1 MNHNS and CDR2 SASEGT. DNA of the CDR3: TGTGCCAGCAGTCCCCGACTAGCGGGAGCCGGGAACATTCAGTACTTC. This sequence encodes CASSPRLAGAGNIQYF.

The rearrangement uses TRBV30 and TRBJ1-5; no clear D. CDR1 and CDR2 (germline): GTSNPN, SVGIG (reference sequence). The V and J ends lost 3 bases and 9 bases respectively, with 9 bases between them. The CDR3 totals 11 residues. The CDR3 sequence: CAWRVILPQHF. The CDR3, as DNA: TGTGCCTGGAGAGTAATTTTGCCCCAGCATTTT.

As to this clone: A much larger clone differs by one base, so this may be a read error. CDR3 protein: CASSLGFAGVPYNEQFF. CDR3 sequence (DNA): TGTGCCAGCAGCTTAGGTTTCGCGGGAGTCCCCTACAATGAGCAGTTCTTC. V usage is TRBV11-2 and J usage is TRBJ2-1, with 7 bases aligning to TRBD2. The V gene's germline CDR1 is SGHAT and CDR2 FQNNGV. The CDR3 is 17 amino acids. V lost 1 base to trimming and J lost 2 bases; unmatched junction nucleotides: 8.

This clone was observed many times. J is TRBJ2-2 and V is TRBV24-1; 9 bases fit TRBD2. Germline trimming cut 3 bases from V and 7 bases from J; bases unmatched to any gene: 8. This CDR3 contains 16 residues. Germline V CDR1 and CDR2: KGHDR, SFDVKD. The DNA of the CDR3 is TGTGCCACCAGTGATCCCGCTAGCGGGACGGACGGGGAGCTGTTTTTT. This gives the protein CATSDPASGTDGELFF.